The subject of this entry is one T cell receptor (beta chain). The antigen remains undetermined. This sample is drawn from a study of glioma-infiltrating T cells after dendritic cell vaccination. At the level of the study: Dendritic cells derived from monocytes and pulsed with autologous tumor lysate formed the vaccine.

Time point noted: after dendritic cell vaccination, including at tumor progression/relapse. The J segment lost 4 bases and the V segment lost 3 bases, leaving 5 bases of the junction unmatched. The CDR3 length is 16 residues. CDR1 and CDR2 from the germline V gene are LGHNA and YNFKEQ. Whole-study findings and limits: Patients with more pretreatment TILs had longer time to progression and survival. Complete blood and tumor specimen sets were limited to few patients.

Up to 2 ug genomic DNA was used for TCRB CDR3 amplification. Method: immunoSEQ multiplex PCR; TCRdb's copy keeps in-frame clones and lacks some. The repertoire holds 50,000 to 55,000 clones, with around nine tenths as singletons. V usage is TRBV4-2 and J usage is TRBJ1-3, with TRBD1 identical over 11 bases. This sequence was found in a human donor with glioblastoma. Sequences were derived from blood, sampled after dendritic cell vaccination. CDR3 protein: CASSQGDRGGGNTIYF. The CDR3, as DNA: TGTGCCAGCAGCCAGGGGGACAGGGGGGGAGGAAACACCATATATTTT.